This is a list of T cell receptor beta chains from one sample in a study of regulatory T cells in long-lasting Graves disease. TCRdb reanalysed the multiplex PCR reads using MiXCR and keeps one entry per CDR3 protein. The data contain roughly 500,000 distinct CDR3 sequences, approximately 21% of them singletons. The sample in question was peripheral blood mononuclear cells (PBMCs), obtained when the disease was refractory, from a patient treated with antithyroid drugs. The receptors originated from a female donor with Graves disease. Both conserved end residues are part of each CDR3. The order of the fields is clone size, D gene, V gene, J gene, CDR3 DNA, CDR3 protein. The D gene is left open where the match is weak. Size is stated for part of the rows, as once, few or many counts, or as a class when the clone is expanded.

abundance: .; d_gene: TRBD1; v_gene: TRBV13; j_gene: TRBJ2-7; CDR3nt: TGTGCCGGCAGCTCCAACAGGGGGTACTCCTACGAGCAGTACTTC; CDR3aa: CAGSSNRGYSYEQYF
abundance: many; d_gene: TRBD1; v_gene: TRBV20-1; j_gene: TRBJ2-7; CDR3nt: TGCAGTGCATATACCGGGACAGCCTACGAGCAGTACTTC; CDR3aa: CSAYTGTAYEQYF
abundance: few; d_gene: TRBD2; v_gene: TRBV7-2; j_gene: TRBJ2-6; CDR3nt: TGTGCCAGCAGCTTAGTCTACGGGGAGCGGGGGGGTTCTGGGGCCAACGTCCTGACTTTC; CDR3aa: CASSLVYGERGGSGANVLTF
abundance: .; d_gene: .; v_gene: TRBV7-3; j_gene: TRBJ2-2; CDR3nt: TGTGCCAGCAGCTTAACGGGACTGGCCGGGGAGCTGTTTTTT; CDR3aa: CASSLTGLAGELFF
abundance: .; d_gene: .; v_gene: TRBV6-4; j_gene: TRBJ2-7; CDR3nt: TGTGCCAGCAGTGAAAATAAGGAGGTTCCCTCCTACGAGCAGTACTTC; CDR3aa: CASSENKEVPSYEQYF
abundance: .; d_gene: .; v_gene: TRBV19; j_gene: TRBJ1-1; CDR3nt: TGTGCCACTGTAGGTTGGAACACTGAAGCTTTCTTT; CDR3aa: CATVGWNTEAFF
abundance: .; d_gene: .; v_gene: TRBV5-1; j_gene: TRBJ1-6; CDR3nt: TGCGCCAGCAGCCACGGGGTAGGGGGTGATTCACCCCTCCACTTT; CDR3aa: CASSHGVGGDSPLHF
abundance: many; d_gene: .; v_gene: TRBV6-5; j_gene: TRBJ2-5; CDR3nt: TGTGCCAGCAGTTACTCCGAGACGGATTGGTACCAAGAGACCCAGTACTTC; CDR3aa: CASSYSETDWYQETQYF
abundance: .; d_gene: .; v_gene: TRBV7-9; j_gene: TRBJ1-2; CDR3nt: TGTGCCAGCAGCCCCCGATGGAACTATGGCTACACCTTC; CDR3aa: CASSPRWNYGYTF
abundance: many; d_gene: TRBD1; v_gene: TRBV12-3/TRBV12-4; j_gene: TRBJ1-4; CDR3nt: TGTGCCAGCAGTTTGGTCCGGGACAGCTCAACTAATGAAAAACTGTTTTTT; CDR3aa: CASSLVRDSSTNEKLFF
abundance: few; d_gene: .; v_gene: TRBV7-9; j_gene: TRBJ2-3; CDR3nt: TGTGCCAGCAGCTCGACCGGGGTCACAGATACGCAGTATTTT; CDR3aa: CASSSTGVTDTQYF
abundance: once; d_gene: TRBD1; v_gene: TRBV14; j_gene: TRBJ2-2; CDR3nt: TGTGCCAGCAGCCTGCGGACAGGGGGCCCCGGGGAGCTGTTTTTT; CDR3aa: CASSLRTGGPGELFF
abundance: .; d_gene: TRBD1; v_gene: TRBV19; j_gene: TRBJ2-3; CDR3nt: TGTGCCAGTAGTATCGACAGGGAAATTCACTCAGATACGCAGTATTTT; CDR3aa: CASSIDREIHSDTQYF
abundance: few; d_gene: TRBD1; v_gene: TRBV19; j_gene: TRBJ1-1; CDR3nt: TGTGCCAGTAGTATTGATGTGAGACAGGGGGCTTTCTTT; CDR3aa: CASSIDVRQGAFF
abundance: few; d_gene: .; v_gene: TRBV12-3/TRBV12-4; j_gene: TRBJ2-5; CDR3nt: TGTGCCAGCAGTTGGGGGGAGCTCCAAGAGACCCAGTACTTC; CDR3aa: CASSWGELQETQYF
abundance: few; d_gene: TRBD2; v_gene: TRBV20-1; j_gene: TRBJ2-1; CDR3nt: TGCAGTGCTAGTCCCTTAGCGGGAGGCTACAATGAGCAGTTCTTC; CDR3aa: CSASPLAGGYNEQFF
abundance: many; d_gene: TRBD1; v_gene: TRBV27; j_gene: TRBJ1-6; CDR3nt: TGTGCCAGCAGTCTGACAGGGTACGGTTCACCCCTCCACTTT; CDR3aa: CASSLTGYGSPLHF
abundance: many; d_gene: TRBD1; v_gene: TRBV6-1; j_gene: TRBJ1-2; CDR3nt: TGTGCCAGCAGTGAAAGATGGGACAGGCCAAACTATGGCTACACCTTC; CDR3aa: CASSERWDRPNYGYTF
abundance: .; d_gene: .; v_gene: TRBV10-3; j_gene: TRBJ1-1; CDR3nt: TGTGCCATCAGGCGACTCGGGACGGAGAGAAACACTGAAGCTTTCTTT; CDR3aa: CAIRRLGTERNTEAFF
abundance: few; d_gene: TRBD2; v_gene: TRBV7-9; j_gene: TRBJ2-1; CDR3nt: TGTGCCAGCAGCCTTAGCGGGAGGGGGGGCAATGAGCAGTTCTTC; CDR3aa: CASSLSGRGGNEQFF
abundance: few; d_gene: TRBD1; v_gene: TRBV19; j_gene: TRBJ2-4; CDR3nt: TGTGCCAGTAGTATAGCCCACCTCGCAGGGGGCTCAAAAAACATTCAGTACTTC; CDR3aa: CASSIAHLAGGSKNIQYF
abundance: many; d_gene: .; v_gene: TRBV11-3; j_gene: TRBJ1-4; CDR3nt: TGTGCCAGCAGCTTAGCCTCCGATGTAGGATCTTCGCAAAAACTGTTTTTT; CDR3aa: CASSLASDVGSSQKLFF
abundance: few; d_gene: .; v_gene: TRBV28; j_gene: TRBJ2-1; CDR3nt: TGTGCCAGCAGTCTCCAGGGCAGTTACAATGAGCAGTTCTTC; CDR3aa: CASSLQGSYNEQFF
abundance: many; d_gene: .; v_gene: TRBV24-1; j_gene: TRBJ1-2; CDR3nt: TGTGCCACCAGTGATCCCGCACAGGGATCGGACTATGGCTACACCTTC; CDR3aa: CATSDPAQGSDYGYTF
abundance: many; d_gene: .; v_gene: TRBV27; j_gene: TRBJ1-2; CDR3nt: TGTGCCAGCAGTTCCACCGGGACGGAGAACTATGGCTACACCTTC; CDR3aa: CASSSTGTENYGYTF
abundance: .; d_gene: .; v_gene: TRBV28; j_gene: TRBJ1-3; CDR3nt: TGTGCCAGCAGTTCTCTGCGTTCTGGAAACACCATATATTTT; CDR3aa: CASSSLRSGNTIYF
abundance: many; d_gene: .; v_gene: TRBV28; j_gene: TRBJ2-5; CDR3nt: TGTGCCAGCAGCGCTGGGGGGCCAGAGACCCAGTACTTC; CDR3aa: CASSAGGPETQYF
abundance: many; d_gene: TRBD2; v_gene: TRBV12-3/TRBV12-4; j_gene: TRBJ2-5; CDR3nt: TGTGCCAGCAACAATCTAGCGGGGGGGCCTCAAGAGACCCAGTACTTC; CDR3aa: CASNNLAGGPQETQYF
abundance: .; d_gene: TRBD1; v_gene: TRBV28; j_gene: TRBJ1-1; CDR3nt: TGTGCCAGCAGCTTACCACAGGGGGCGTTGACTGAAGCTTTCTTT; CDR3aa: CASSLPQGALTEAFF
abundance: many; d_gene: .; v_gene: TRBV12-3/TRBV12-4; j_gene: TRBJ1-6; CDR3nt: TGTGCCAGCAGTTTACTCCAGGGCGCTTCACCCCTCCACTTT; CDR3aa: CASSLLQGASPLHF
abundance: many; d_gene: .; v_gene: TRBV2; j_gene: TRBJ1-1; CDR3nt: TGTGCCAGCAGGATCTTAGGGCAGGCCAGCCGGAACACTGAAGCTTTCTTT; CDR3aa: CASRILGQASRNTEAFF
abundance: many; d_gene: TRBD1; v_gene: TRBV28; j_gene: TRBJ1-2; CDR3nt: TGTGCCAGCAGTTATCCGGGACAGGGGACCTATGGCTACACCTTC; CDR3aa: CASSYPGQGTYGYTF
abundance: .; d_gene: .; v_gene: TRBV7-6; j_gene: TRBJ1-1; CDR3nt: TGTGCCAGCAGCCAGGACAGCTACACTGAAGCTTTCTTT; CDR3aa: CASSQDSYTEAFF
abundance: few; d_gene: .; v_gene: TRBV7-9; j_gene: TRBJ1-1; CDR3nt: TGTGCCAGCAGCCCGACGACGAACACTGAAGCTTTCTTT; CDR3aa: CASSPTTNTEAFF
abundance: .; d_gene: .; v_gene: TRBV20-1; j_gene: TRBJ1-5; CDR3nt: TGCAGTGCTTATCGAGGCGAGGGCCATAATCAGCCCCAGCATTTT; CDR3aa: CSAYRGEGHNQPQHF
abundance: .; d_gene: TRBD1; v_gene: TRBV14; j_gene: TRBJ1-2; CDR3nt: TGTGCCAGCAGCGTGGACAGGAGAAGATATGGCTACACCTTC; CDR3aa: CASSVDRRRYGYTF
abundance: many; d_gene: .; v_gene: TRBV19; j_gene: TRBJ1-1; CDR3nt: TGTGCCAGTAGTATTGCCCACAGGAGGAACACTGAAGCTTTCTTT; CDR3aa: CASSIAHRRNTEAFF
abundance: .; d_gene: TRBD2; v_gene: TRBV5-4; j_gene: TRBJ2-5; CDR3nt: TGTGCCAGCAGCCCCTCCGGGACTAGCGGGGGGGCGAGAAAGGAGGAGACCCAGTACTTC; CDR3aa: CASSPSGTSGGARKEETQYF
abundance: .; d_gene: .; v_gene: TRBV11-1; j_gene: TRBJ2-2; CDR3nt: TGTGCCAGCAGCTTGGGGTCTAGTGGCACCGGGGAGCTGTTTTTT; CDR3aa: CASSLGSSGTGELFF
abundance: once; d_gene: TRBD1; v_gene: TRBV28; j_gene: TRBJ1-4; CDR3nt: TGTGCCAGCAGTTTGTTGGGACAGGGGGCGGATGGAAAACTGTTTTTT; CDR3aa: CASSLLGQGADGKLFF
abundance: many; d_gene: .; v_gene: TRBV6-2/TRBV6-3; j_gene: TRBJ1-1; CDR3nt: TGTGCCAGCAGTTACTCGAGTGCGTGGAACACTGAAGCTTTCTTT; CDR3aa: CASSYSSAWNTEAFF
abundance: .; d_gene: .; v_gene: TRBV20-1; j_gene: TRBJ2-4; CDR3nt: TGCAGTGCTAGAGTGGGGACTCGGGCCAAAAACATTCAGTACTTC; CDR3aa: CSARVGTRAKNIQYF